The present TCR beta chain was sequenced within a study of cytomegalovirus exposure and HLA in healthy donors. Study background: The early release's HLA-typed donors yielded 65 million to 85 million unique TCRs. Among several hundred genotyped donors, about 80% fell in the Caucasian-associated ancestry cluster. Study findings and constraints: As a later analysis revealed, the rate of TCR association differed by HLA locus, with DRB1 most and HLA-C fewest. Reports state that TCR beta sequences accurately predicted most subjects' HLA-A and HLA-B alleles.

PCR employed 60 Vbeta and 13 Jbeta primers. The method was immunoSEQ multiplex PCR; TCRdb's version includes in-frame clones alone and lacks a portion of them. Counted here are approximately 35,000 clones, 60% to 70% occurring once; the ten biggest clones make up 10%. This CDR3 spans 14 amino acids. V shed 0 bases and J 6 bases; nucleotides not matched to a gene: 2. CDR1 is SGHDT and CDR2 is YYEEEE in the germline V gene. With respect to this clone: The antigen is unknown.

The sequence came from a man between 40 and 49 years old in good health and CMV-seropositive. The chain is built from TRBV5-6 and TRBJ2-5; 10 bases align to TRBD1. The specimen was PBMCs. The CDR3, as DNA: TGTGCCAGCAGCTTGGGGGGACAGGGGAAGACCCAGTACTTC. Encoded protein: CASSLGGQGKTQYF. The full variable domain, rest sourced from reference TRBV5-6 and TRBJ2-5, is DAGVTQSPTHLIKTRGQQVTLRCSPKSGHDTVSWYQQALGQGPQFIFQYYEEEERQRGNFPDRFSGHQFPNYSSELNVNALLLGDSALYLCASSLGGQGKTQYFGPGTRLLVL.